This TCR beta chain comes out of a study of blood T cell repertoires in COVID-19. The CDR3 is made up of 15 amino acids. V gave up 1 base and J gave up 5 bases; unmatched junction bases: 4. In germline, CDR1 is MDHEN, CDR2 SYDVKM. Data came from immunoSEQ multiplex PCR; TCRdb stores just in-frame clones and leaves some out. Here the sample spans roughly 70,000 clones, around 89% being singletons. Sequences were obtained from peripheral blood. This chain uses TRBV28 with TRBJ1-2; 10 bases are a match to TRBD1. This TCR derives from an elderly woman with active COVID-19. The CDR3 sequence: CASSLSTGGGYGYTF. For the CDR3, the DNA is TGTGCCAGCAGTTTATCGACAGGGGGCGGGTATGGCTACACCTTC.